This entry describes one T cell receptor beta chain. Its cognate antigen is unknown. The data belong to a study of T-cell reconstitution after alpha-beta-depleted transplantation in children. Whole-study results and caveats: Several hundred expanded graft clones reportedly gave rise to the alpha-beta T cells present about two months after transplant. The main origin of T-cell counts and diversity one year after transplant was newly produced T cells.

Unique molecular identifiers were used in preparing the TCRbeta library. TCRdb analysed the PCR reads with MiXCR anew, one entry per CDR3 protein. The table records about 8,300 distinct CDR3 sequences, approximately 16% of them present only once. This CDR3 spans 11 amino acids. Germline assignment: CDR1 MRHNA and CDR2 SNTAGT. V lost 7 bases and J 16 bases, leaving 17 bases between the germline ends. This specimen was PBMCs, mostly from graft donor cells, taken 60 days after TCRalphabeta/CD19-depleted stem cell transplant. The clonotype comes from a girl less than two years old who had a stem cell transplant for combined immunodeficiency, so the T cells may come from the graft donor. The V gene is TRBV6-4, the J gene TRBJ2-1; the D gene is possibly TRBD1 (5 bases). The CDR3 region has the DNA TGTGCCAGCACCGGAACAGGAAGTAGTTTCTTC. Translating it yields CASTGTGSSFF.